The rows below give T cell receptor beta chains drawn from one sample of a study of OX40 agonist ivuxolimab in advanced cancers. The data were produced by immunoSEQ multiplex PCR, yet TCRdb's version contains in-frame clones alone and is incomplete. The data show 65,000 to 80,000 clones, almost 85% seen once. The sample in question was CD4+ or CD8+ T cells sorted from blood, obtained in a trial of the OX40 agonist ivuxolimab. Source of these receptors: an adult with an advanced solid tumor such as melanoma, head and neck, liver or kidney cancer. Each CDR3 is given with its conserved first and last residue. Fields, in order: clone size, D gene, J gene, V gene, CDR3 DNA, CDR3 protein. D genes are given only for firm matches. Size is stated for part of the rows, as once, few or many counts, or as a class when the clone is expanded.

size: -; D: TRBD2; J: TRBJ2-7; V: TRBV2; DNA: TGTGCCAGCAGGGGGATGGGGACTAGCGGGAGCTACGAGCAGTACTTC; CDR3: CASRGMGTSGSYEQYF
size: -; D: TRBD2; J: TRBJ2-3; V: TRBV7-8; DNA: TGTGCCAGCAGCTTACTTGTAGGGACTAGCGGGGGAGATACGCAGTATTTT; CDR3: CASSLLVGTSGGDTQYF
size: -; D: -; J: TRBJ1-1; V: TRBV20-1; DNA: TGCAGTGCGCCCGGCAGTATTGAAGCTTTCTTT; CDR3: CSAPGSIEAFF
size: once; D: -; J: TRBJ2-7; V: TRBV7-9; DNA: TGTGCCAGCAGCTTGGGGGGTAGGAACTACGAGCAGTACTTC; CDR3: CASSLGGRNYEQYF
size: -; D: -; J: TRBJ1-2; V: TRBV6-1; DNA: TGTGCCAGCAGTGAAGCACTTGGTCCCAGCTATGGCTACACCTTC; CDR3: CASSEALGPSYGYTF
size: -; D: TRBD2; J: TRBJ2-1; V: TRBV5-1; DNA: TGCGCCAGCAGCTCCATGACTAGCGGGGCGGACAATGAGCAGTTCTTC; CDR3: CASSSMTSGADNEQFF
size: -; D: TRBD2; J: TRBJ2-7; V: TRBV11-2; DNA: TGTGCCAGCAGCTTGGGTGGGAGCGGGAGTTACGAGCAGTACTTC; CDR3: CASSLGGSGSYEQYF
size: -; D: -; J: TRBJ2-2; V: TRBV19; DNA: TGTGCCAGTAGTATAGTTAGGCCCGGGGAGCTGTTTTTT; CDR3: CASSIVRPGELFF
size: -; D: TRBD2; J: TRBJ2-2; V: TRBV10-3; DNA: TGTGCCATCAGTGAGTCGGGCGTAGGCGGGAGCGCGAACACCGGGGAGCTGTTTTTT; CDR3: CAISESGVGGSANTGELFF
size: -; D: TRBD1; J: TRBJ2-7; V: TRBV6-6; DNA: TGTGCCAGCAGTTACGGAAGAGAGGACAGGGCGTACTTC; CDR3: CASSYGREDRAYF
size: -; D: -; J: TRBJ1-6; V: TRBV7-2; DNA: TGTGCCAGCAGCCCCGCTTATAATTCACCCCTCCACTTT; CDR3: CASSPAYNSPLHF
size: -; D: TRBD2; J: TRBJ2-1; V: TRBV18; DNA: TGTGCCAGCTCAACAGCGGGAGATCCCCATGAGCAGTTCTTC; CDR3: CASSTAGDPHEQFF
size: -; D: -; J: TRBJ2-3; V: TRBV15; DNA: TGTGCCACCAGCAGAGCCCAGGATACGCAGTATTTT; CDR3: CATSRAQDTQYF
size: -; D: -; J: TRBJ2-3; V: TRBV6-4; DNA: TGTGCCAGCAGTGAAGGGAATACAGATACGCAGTATTTT; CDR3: CASSEGNTDTQYF
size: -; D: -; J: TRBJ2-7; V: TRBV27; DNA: TGTGCCAGCAGTCTCGGACAGGACTATGAGCAGTACTTC; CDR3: CASSLGQDYEQYF
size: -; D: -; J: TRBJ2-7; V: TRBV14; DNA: TGTGCCAGCAGCCAAGACTCCACTTCCTACGAGCAGTACTTC; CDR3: CASSQDSTSYEQYF
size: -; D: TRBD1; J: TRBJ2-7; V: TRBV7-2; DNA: TGTGCCAGCAGCTTACGGGGGACAGGGAGCTACGAGCAGTACTTC; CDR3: CASSLRGTGSYEQYF
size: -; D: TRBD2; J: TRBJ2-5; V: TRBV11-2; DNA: TGTGCCAGCAGCTTAAGAAGCGGGGGAACAGGGACCCAGTACTTC; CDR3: CASSLRSGGTGTQYF
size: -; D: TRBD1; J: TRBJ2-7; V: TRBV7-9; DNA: TGTGCCAGCAGCCCGCCCGGGACAGTCCCCTACGAGCAGTACTTC; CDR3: CASSPPGTVPYEQYF
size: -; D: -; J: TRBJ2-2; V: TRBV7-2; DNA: TGTGCCAGCAGCTTACCGAACACCGGGGAGCTGTTTTTT; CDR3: CASSLPNTGELFF
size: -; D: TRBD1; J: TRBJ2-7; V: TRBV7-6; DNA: TGTGCCAGCAGCTTAGTCAGGGGGCGCGACGAGCAGTACTTC; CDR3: CASSLVRGRDEQYF
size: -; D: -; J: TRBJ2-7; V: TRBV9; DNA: TGTGCCAGCAGCGTAACAGACAGAAGGGGCGAGCAGTACTTC; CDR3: CASSVTDRRGEQYF
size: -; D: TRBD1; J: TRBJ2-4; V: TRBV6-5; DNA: TGTGCCAGCAGAACGACAGGGCTAGCCAAAAACATTCAGTACTTC; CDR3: CASRTTGLAKNIQYF
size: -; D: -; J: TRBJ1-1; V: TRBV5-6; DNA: TGTGCCAGCAGCTCGAGCTTGGACTCCCAGAACACTGAAGCTTTCTTT; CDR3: CASSSSLDSQNTEAFF
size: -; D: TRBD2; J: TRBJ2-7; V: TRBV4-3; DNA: TGCGCCAGCAGCCCAATAGCGGGAGAGGGGACCTACGAGCAGTACTTC; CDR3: CASSPIAGEGTYEQYF
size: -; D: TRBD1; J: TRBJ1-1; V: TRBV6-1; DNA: TGTGCCAGCAGTGCCCAGACAGGGGCTAACACTGAAGCTTTCTTT; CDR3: CASSAQTGANTEAFF
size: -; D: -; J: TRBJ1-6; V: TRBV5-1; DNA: TGCGCCAGCAGCTTGGACCTGATCGGGGACCCACTGAAAAATTCACCCCTCCACTTT; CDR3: CASSLDLIGDPLKNSPLHF
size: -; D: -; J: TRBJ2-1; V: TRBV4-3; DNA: TGCGCCAGCAGCCACCCCCTTAGGCAAGGCAATGAGCAGTTCTTC; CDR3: CASSHPLRQGNEQFF
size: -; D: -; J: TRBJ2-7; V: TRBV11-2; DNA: TGTGCCAGCAGCTTAGCGGGCAGGGGACTTCCCTACGAGCAGTACTTC; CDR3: CASSLAGRGLPYEQYF
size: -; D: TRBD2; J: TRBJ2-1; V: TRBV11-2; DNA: TGTGCCAGCAGCTTAGGAGCGGGGGTTTACAATGAGCAGTTCTTC; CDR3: CASSLGAGVYNEQFF
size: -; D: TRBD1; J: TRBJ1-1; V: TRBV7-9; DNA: TGTGCCAGCAGCTCCCACAGGGGGCCGGGCACTGAAGCTTTCTTT; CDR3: CASSSHRGPGTEAFF
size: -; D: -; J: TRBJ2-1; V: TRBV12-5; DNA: TGTGCTAGTGGTTTAGTCCACTCCGTTTCCTACAATGAGCAGTTCTTC; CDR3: CASGLVHSVSYNEQFF
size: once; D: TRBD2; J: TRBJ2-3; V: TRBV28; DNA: TGTGCCAGCAGCCCTCGACTAGCGGGGGGGCCCGGGGATACGCAGTATTTT; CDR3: CASSPRLAGGPGDTQYF
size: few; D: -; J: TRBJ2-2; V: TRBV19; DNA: TGTGCCAGTAGTATCTCGGGGTGGTCGAACACCGGGGAGCTGTTTTTT; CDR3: CASSISGWSNTGELFF
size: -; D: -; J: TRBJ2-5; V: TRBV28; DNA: TGTGCCAGCAGTTCTTTCTCGGACCGGGGCATGTACCAAGAGACCCAGTACTTC; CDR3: CASSSFSDRGMYQETQYF
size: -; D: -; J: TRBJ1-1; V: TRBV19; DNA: TGTGCCAGTATTGGAAGGGTGGGCACTGAAGCTTTCTTT; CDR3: CASIGRVGTEAFF
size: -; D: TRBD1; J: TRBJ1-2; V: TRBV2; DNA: TGTGCCAGCAGTGAAGGGCAGGGGGCGGATGGCTACACCTTC; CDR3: CASSEGQGADGYTF
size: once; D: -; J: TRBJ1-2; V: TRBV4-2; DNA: TGTGCCAGCAGCAAAGGGGAGAACCGGGACCTCTATGGCTACACCTTC; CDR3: CASSKGENRDLYGYTF
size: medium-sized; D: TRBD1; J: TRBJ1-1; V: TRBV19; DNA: TGTGCCAGTAGACCCCAGGGGGCGATGAACACTGAAGCTTTCTTT; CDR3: CASRPQGAMNTEAFF
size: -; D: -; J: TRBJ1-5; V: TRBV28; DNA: TGTGCCAGCAGCCCCGGCCTGTACGGCAATCAGCCCCAGCATTTT; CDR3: CASSPGLYGNQPQHF
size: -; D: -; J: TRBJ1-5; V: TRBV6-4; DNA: TGTGCCGAGCAGAGTAACCCTTGGCGGATCAATCAGCCCCAGCATTTT; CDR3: CAEQSNPWRINQPQHF
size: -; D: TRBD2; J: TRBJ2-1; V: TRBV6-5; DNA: TGTGCCAGCAGTTACTCGGGACTAGCATCTTATAATGAGCAGTTCTTC; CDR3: CASSYSGLASYNEQFF
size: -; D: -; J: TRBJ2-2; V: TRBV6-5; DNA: TGTGCCAGCAGTTACTCGATCCTGGGCGGGGAGCTGTTTTTT; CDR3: CASSYSILGGELFF
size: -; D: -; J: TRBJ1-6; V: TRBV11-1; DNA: TGTGCCAGCAGCTTAGAAGGTGGGGGAGGCTCACCCCTCCACTTT; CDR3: CASSLEGGGGSPLHF
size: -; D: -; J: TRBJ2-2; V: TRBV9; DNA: TGTGCCAGCAGCTTCCAACAGACCACCGGGGAGCTGTTTTTT; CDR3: CASSFQQTTGELFF
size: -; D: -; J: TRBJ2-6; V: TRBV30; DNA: TGTGCCTGGAGAGCTGCAGGACCTTTGGGGGCCAACGTTCTGACTTTC; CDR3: CAWRAAGPLGANVLTF
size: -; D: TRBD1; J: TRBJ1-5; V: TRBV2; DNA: TGTGCCAGCAGGGGGCAGGGGGTTAGCAATCAGCCCCAGCATTTT; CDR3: CASRGQGVSNQPQHF
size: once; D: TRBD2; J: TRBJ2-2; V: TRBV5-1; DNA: TGCGCCAGTGGTGGAGGGAGACTAGCAGCCACCGGGGAGCTGTTTTTT; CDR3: CASGGGRLAATGELFF
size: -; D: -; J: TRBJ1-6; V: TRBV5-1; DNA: TGCGCCAGCAGCTTGCGGGTAGGCTCCTATAATTCACCCCTCCACTTT; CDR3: CASSLRVGSYNSPLHF
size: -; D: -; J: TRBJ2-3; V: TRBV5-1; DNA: TGCGCCAGAAAGGGGGGGACTAGCACAGATACGCAGTATTTT; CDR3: CARKGGTSTDTQYF
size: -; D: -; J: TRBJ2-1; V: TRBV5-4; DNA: TGTGCCAGCAGCACTAGCCTGACTGCTGATCCGTTCTTC; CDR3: CASSTSLTADPFF
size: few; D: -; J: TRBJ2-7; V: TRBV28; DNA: TGTGCCAGCGGAGAGACAGGGCGGGGGTTTACCTACGAGCAGTACTTC; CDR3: CASGETGRGFTYEQYF
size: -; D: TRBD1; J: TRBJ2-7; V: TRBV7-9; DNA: TGTGCCAGCAGACCAAGCGGGACAGGGGGATCCTACGAGCAGTACTTC; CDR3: CASRPSGTGGSYEQYF
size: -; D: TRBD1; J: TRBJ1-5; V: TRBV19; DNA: TGTGCCAGTAGTTCCCGGACAGGGAGTTTTCAGCCCCAGCATTTT; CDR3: CASSSRTGSFQPQHF
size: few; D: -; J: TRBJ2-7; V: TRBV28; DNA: TGTGCCAGCAAGTCTAGTCGCCACGAGCAGTACTTC; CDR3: CASKSSRHEQYF
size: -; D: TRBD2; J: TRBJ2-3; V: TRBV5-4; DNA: TGTGCCAGCAGCAACAAGCGGGAAAGCACAGATACGCAGTATTTT; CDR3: CASSNKRESTDTQYF
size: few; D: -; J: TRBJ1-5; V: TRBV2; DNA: TGTGCCAGCAGTGGACTAATGAGGGCCAATCAGCCCCAGCATTTT; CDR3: CASSGLMRANQPQHF